These 5 T cell receptor beta chains were sequenced from one sample in a study of beta chain features in type 1 diabetes. Expressed TCRB transcripts were sequenced because the isolated RNA had all been reverse transcribed beforehand. Profiling relied on immunoSEQ multiplex PCR, and the TCRdb table lists in-frame clones only, not all of them. The table lists 250,000 or so clones, approximately 70% of them singletons. Sequenced sample: naive CD4+ T cells from blood. The source is a young man in good health.

This clone has just a few counts. The genes are TRBV11-2 and TRBJ2-5; TRBD2 matches at 13 bases. Germline V gives CDR1 SGHAT, CDR2 FQNNGV. The CDR3 length is 16 residues. The ends lost 3 bases at V and 0 bases at J; junction bases unmatched: 1. The CDR3 loop reads CASSLTSGGYQETQYF. CDR3 nucleotides: TGTGCCAGCAGCTTGACTAGCGGGGGGTACCAAGAGACCCAGTACTTC.

This chain joins TRBV29-1 and TRBJ2-1, with 7 positions matching TRBD1. The CDR3 is 15 amino acids. V was clipped by 7 bases and J by 0 bases; unmatched bases: 9. The germline gives CDR1 SQVTM, CDR2 ANQGSEA. The CDR3 bases are TGCAGCGCTGAGGGGGCACCTAGCTCCTACAATGAGCAGTTCTTC. This codes for CSAEGAPSSYNEQFF.

The chain uses TRBV30 and TRBJ2-2; D remains ambiguous. Germline CDR1 and CDR2: GTSNPN and SVGIG (reference sequence). This CDR3 has 13 amino acids. V was cut by 0 bases and J by 3 bases, with 5 bases left in between. The CDR3 DNA follows: TGTGCCTGGAGTGTACGGTACACCGGGGAGCTGTTTTTT. Residues: CAWSVRYTGELFF.

Points on this clone: In the same sample, other DNA sequences code for this CDR3. The genes are TRBV29-1 and TRBJ1-5, with no clear D. V lost 4 bases and J 0 bases, leaving 4 bases between the germline ends. The CDR3 totals 12 residues. Germline-derived CDR1 and CDR2 are SQVTM and ANQGSEA. Written as DNA, the CDR3 is TGCAGCGTTGGTGGTAGCAATCAGCCCCAGCATTTT. Protein sequence: CSVGGSNQPQHF.

The rearrangement links TRBV9 to TRBJ2-5; no reliable D call. V lost 4 bases to trimming and J lost 5 bases, with 24 bases between them. The CDR3 runs to 17 residues. Germline values: CDR1 SGDLS, CDR2 YYNGEE. CDR3 region: CASSSPRQSRLEETQYF. DNA of the CDR3: TGTGCCAGCAGCTCCCCTCGGCAGTCCAGACTGGAGGAGACCCAGTACTTC.